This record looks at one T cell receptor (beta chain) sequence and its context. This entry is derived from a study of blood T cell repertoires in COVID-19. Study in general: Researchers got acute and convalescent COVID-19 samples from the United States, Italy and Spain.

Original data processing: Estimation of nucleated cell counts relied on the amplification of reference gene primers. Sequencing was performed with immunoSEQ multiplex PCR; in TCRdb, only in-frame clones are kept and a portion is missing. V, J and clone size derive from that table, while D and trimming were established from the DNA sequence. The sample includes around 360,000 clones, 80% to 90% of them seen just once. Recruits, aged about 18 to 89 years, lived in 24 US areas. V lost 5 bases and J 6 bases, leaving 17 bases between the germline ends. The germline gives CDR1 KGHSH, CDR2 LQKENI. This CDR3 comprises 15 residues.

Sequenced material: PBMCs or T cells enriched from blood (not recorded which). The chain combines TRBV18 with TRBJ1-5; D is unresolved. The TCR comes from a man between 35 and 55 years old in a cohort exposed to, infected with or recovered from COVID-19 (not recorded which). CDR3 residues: CASSDQEGGIQPQHF. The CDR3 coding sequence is TGTGCCAGCTCAGACCAGGAGGGAGGGATTCAGCCCCAGCATTTT.